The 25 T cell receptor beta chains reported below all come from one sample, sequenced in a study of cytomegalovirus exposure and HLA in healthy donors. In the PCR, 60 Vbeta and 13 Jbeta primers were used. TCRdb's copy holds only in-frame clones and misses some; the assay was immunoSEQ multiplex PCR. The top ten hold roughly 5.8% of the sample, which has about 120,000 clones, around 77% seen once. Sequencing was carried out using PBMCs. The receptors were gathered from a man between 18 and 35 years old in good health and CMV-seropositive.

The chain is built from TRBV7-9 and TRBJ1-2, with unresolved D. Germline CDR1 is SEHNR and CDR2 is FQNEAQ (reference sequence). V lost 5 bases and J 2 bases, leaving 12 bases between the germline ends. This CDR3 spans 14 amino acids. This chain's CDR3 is CASSTGSLNYGYTF. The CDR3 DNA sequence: TGTGCCAGCAGCACGGGATCACTCAACTATGGCTACACCTTC. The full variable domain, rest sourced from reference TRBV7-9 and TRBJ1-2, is DTGVSQNPRHKITKRGQNVTFRCDPISEHNRLYWYRQTLGQGPEFLTYFQNEAQLEKSRLLSDRFSAERPKGSFSTLEIQRTEQGDSAMYLCASSTGSLNYGYTFGSGTRLTVV.

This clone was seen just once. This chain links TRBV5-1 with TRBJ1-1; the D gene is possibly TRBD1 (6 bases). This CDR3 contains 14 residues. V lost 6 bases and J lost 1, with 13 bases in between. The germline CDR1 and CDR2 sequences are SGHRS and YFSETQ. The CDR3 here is CASNNEQGNTEAFF. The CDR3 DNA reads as TGCGCCAGCAACAATGAACAGGGGAACACTGAAGCTTTCTTT.

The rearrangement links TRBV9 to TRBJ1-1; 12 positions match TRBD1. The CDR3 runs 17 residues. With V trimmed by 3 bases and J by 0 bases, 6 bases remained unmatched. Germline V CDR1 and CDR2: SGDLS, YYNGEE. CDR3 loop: CASSGGQGALMNTEAFF. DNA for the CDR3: TGTGCCAGCAGCGGGGGACAGGGGGCCCTAATGAACACTGAAGCTTTCTTT.

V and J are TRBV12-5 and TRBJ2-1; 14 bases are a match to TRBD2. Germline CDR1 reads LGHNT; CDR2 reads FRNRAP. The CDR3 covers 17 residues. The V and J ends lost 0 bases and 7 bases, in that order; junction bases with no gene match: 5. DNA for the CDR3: TGTGCTAGTGGTTTGGTACCAGGACTAGCGGGGGGTAATGAGCAGTTCTTC. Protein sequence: CASGLVPGLAGGNEQFF.

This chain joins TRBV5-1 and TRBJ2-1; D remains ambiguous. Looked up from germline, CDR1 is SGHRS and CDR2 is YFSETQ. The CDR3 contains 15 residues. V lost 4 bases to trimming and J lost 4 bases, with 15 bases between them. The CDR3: CASSSTEPTYNEQFF. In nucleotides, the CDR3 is TGCGCCAGCAGCAGTACAGAGCCAACTTACAATGAGCAGTTCTTC.

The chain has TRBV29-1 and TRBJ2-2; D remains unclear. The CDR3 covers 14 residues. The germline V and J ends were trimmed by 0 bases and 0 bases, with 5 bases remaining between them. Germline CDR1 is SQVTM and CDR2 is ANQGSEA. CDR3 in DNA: TGCAGCGTTGAAGAAATAGCGAACACCGGGGAGCTGTTTTTT. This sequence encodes CSVEEIANTGELFF.

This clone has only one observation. The DNA of the CDR3 is TGTGCCAGCAGCTTGAATGGACAGGGCTCAACAGATACGCAGTATTTT. This translates into CASSLNGQGSTDTQYF. V and J are TRBV5-4 and TRBJ2-3; TRBD1 matches at 8 bases. Germline CDR1 is SGHNT and CDR2 is YYREEE (reference sequence). There are 16 residues in the CDR3. The V gene end was trimmed by 1 base and the J gene end by 3 bases; junction bases not matched to a gene: 7. Based on the CDR3 plus reference TRBV5-4 and TRBJ2-3, the full variable domain is ETGVTQSPTHLIKTRGQQVTLRCSSQSGHNTVSWYQQALGQGPQFIFQYYREEENGRGNFPPRFSGLQFPNYSSELNVNALELDDSALYLCASSLNGQGSTDTQYFGPGTRLTVL.

The CDR3 sequence is CASSEPGQPNEKLFF. CDR3 nucleotide sequence: TGTGCCAGTAGTGAACCGGGACAGCCTAATGAAAAACTGTTTTTT. The chain has TRBV19 and TRBJ1-4; 7 nucleotides line up with TRBD1. Germline V lookup: CDR1 LNHDA, CDR2 SQIVND (reference sequence). The CDR3 has 15 amino acids. Trimming took 5 bases from V and 3 from J; bases not matched to a gene: 6.

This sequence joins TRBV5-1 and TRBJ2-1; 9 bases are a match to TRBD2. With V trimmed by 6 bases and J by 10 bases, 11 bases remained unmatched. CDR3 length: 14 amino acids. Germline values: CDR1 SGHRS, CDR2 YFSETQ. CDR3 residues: CASTRWAGGQEQFF. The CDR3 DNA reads TGCGCCAGCACAAGGTGGGCGGGAGGGCAAGAGCAGTTCTTC.

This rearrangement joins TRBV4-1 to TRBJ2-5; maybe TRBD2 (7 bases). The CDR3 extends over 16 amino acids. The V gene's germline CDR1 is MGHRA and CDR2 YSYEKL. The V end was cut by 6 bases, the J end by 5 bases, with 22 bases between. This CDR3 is CASRSLGGGSGETQYF. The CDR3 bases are TGCGCCAGCAGATCCTTAGGGGGAGGGAGCGGGGAGACCCAGTACTTC.

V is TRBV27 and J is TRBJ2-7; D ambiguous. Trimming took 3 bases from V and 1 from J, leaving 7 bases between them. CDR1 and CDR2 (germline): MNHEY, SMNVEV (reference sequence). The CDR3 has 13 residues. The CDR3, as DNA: TGTGCCAGCAGTTTGGGCCTTTCCTACGAGCAGTACTTC. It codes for CASSLGLSYEQYF.

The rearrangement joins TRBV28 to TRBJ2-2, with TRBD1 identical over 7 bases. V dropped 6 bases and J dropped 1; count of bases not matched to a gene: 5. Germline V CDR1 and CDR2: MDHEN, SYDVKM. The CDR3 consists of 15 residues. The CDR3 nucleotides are TGTGCCAGCAGGTCGACAGGGTTGAACACCGGGGAGCTGTTTTTT. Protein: CASRSTGLNTGELFF. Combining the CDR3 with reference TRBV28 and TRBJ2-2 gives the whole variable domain DVKVTQSSRYLVKRTGEKVFLECVQDMDHENMFWYRQDPGLGLRLIYFSYDVKMKEKGDIPEGYSVSREKKERFSLILESASTNQTSMYLCASRSTGLNTGELFFGEGSRLTVL.

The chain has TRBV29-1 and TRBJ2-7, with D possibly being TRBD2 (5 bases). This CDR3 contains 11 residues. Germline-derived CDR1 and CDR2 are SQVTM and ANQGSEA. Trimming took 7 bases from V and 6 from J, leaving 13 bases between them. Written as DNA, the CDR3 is TGCAGCGCCAGCGGAACCCGCGAGCAGTACTTC. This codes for CSASGTREQYF.

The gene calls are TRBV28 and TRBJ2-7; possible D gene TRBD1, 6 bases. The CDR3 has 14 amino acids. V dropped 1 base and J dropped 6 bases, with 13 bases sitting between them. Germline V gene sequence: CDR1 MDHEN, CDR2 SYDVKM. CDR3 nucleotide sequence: TGTGCCAGCAGTTTATATCAACAGGGAGCCGAGCAGTACTTC. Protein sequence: CASSLYQQGAEQYF.

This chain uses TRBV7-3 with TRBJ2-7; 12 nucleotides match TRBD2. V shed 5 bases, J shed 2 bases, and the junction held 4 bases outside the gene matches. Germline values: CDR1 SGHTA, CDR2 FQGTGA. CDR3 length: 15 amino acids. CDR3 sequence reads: CASSRTSGDTYEQYF. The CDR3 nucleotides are TGTGCCAGCAGCAGGACTAGCGGGGACACCTACGAGCAGTACTTC.

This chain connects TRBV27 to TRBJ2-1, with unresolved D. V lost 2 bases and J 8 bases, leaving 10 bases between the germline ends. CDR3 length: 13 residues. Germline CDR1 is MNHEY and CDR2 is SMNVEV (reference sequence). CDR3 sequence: CASSLGGGDEQFF. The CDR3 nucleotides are TGTGCCAGCAGTTTAGGTGGCGGCGATGAGCAGTTCTTC.

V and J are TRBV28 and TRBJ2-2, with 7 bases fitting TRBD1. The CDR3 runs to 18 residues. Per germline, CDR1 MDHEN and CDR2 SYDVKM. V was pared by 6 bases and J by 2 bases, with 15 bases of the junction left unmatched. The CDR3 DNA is TGTGCCAGCAGCTCTACCTCGACCCGACAGGGCAACACCGGGGAGCTGTTTTTT. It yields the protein CASSSTSTRQGNTGELFF.

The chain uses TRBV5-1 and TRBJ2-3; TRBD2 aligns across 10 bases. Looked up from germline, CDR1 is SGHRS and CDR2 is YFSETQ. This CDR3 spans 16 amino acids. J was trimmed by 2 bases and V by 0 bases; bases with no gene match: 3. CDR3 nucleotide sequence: TGCGCCAGCAGCTTGGGGCTAGCGGGGGCCACAGATACGCAGTATTTT. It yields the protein CASSLGLAGATDTQYF.

The CDR3 DNA is TGTGCCAGCAGCTTAAGCCCAGGGCCCCTCTATGGCTACACCTTC. Translation gives CASSLSPGPLYGYTF. This chain uses TRBV13 with TRBJ1-2; a weak D match, TRBD1 (5 bases). The CDR3 has 15 residues. Germline CDR1 PRHDT, CDR2 FYEKMQ (reference sequence). With 2 bases removed from V and 4 bases from J, the gap between germline ends came to 14 bases. Drawing the rest from reference TRBV13 and TRBJ1-2, the complete variable domain is AAGVIQSPRHLIKEKRETATLKCYPIPRHDTVYWYQQGPGQDPQFLISFYEKMQSDKGSIPDRFSAQQFSDYHSELNMSSLELGDSALYFCASSLSPGPLYGYTFGSGTRLTVV.

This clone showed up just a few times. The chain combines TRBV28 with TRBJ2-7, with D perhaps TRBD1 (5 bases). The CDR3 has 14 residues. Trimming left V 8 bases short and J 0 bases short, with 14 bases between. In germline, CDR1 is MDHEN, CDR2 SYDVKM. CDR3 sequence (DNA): TGTGCCAGCCGCCCCACAGGTCTCTCCTACGAGCAGTACTTC. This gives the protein CASRPTGLSYEQYF.

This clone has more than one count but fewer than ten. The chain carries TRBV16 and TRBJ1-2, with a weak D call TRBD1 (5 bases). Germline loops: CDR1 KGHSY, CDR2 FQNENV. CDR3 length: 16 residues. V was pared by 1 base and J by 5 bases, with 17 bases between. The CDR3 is CASSQYQGAFSYGYTF. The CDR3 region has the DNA TGTGCCAGCAGCCAATATCAGGGCGCTTTTTCTTATGGCTACACCTTC.

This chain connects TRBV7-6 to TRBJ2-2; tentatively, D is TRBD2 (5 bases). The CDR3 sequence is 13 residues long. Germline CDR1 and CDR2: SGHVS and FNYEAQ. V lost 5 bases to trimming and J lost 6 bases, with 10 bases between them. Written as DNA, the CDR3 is TGTGCCAGCAGCCCCGAACTAGCCGGGGAGCTGTTTTTT. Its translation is CASSPELAGELFF.

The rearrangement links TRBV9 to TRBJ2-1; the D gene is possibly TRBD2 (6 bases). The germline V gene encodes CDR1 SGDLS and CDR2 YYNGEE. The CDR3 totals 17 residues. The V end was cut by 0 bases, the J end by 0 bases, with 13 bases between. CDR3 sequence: CASSVDLGGLSYNEQFF. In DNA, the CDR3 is TGTGCCAGCAGCGTAGATCTGGGGGGACTCTCCTACAATGAGCAGTTCTTC.

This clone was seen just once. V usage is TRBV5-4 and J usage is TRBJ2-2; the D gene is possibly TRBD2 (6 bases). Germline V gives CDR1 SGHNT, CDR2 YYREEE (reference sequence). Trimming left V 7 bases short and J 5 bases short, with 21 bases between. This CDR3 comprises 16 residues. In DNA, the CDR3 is TGTGCCAGCGCTACTGCCCCGGGAGTTGCTACCGGGGAGCTGTTTTTT. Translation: CASATAPGVATGELFF. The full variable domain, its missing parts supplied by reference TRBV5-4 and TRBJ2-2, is ETGVTQSPTHLIKTRGQQVTLRCSSQSGHNTVSWYQQALGQGPQFIFQYYREEENGRGNFPPRFSGLQFPNYSSELNVNALELDDSALYLCASATAPGVATGELFFGEGSRLTVL.

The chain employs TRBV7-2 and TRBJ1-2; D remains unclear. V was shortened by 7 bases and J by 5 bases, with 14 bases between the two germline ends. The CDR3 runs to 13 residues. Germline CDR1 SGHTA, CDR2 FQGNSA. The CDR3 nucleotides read TGTGCCAGCATAGCGCCCGACACATATGGCTACACCTTC. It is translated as CASIAPDTYGYTF.